Below are 21 T cell receptor beta chains sequenced from a single sample in a study of shared clonotypes between healthy human individuals. TCRdb's table, derived via immunoSEQ multiplex PCR, lists solely in-frame clones and lacks some. Of around 2.5 million clones in the sample, 93% were seen once. The sample taken for sequencing was naive CD4+ T cells from PBMCs. Subset: CD45RA+ positively selected. The origin of the receptors is a young man in good health. Some clones in this sample may be carry-over from other donors' samples.

DNA for the CDR3: TGTGCCAGCAGCGCCGGGACAGGAGTGGCGTTCGGGGCCAACGTCCTGACTTTC. Its translation is CASSAGTGVAFGANVLTF. The chain uses TRBV9 and TRBJ2-6; TRBD1 aligns across 8 bases. This CDR3 region has 18 residues. Germline CDR1 reads SGDLS; CDR2 reads YYNGEE. V gave up 3 bases and J gave up 4 bases; unmatched junction bases: 12. Complete variable domain (other parts from reference TRBV9 and TRBJ2-6): DSGVTQTPKHLITATGQRVTLRCSPRSGDLSVYWYQQSLDQGLQFLIQYYNGEERAKGNILERFSAQQFPDLHSELNLSSLELGDSALYFCASSAGTGVAFGANVLTFGAGSRLTVL.

The V gene is TRBV28, the J gene TRBJ1-4, with 7 bases fitting TRBD1. V was pared by 6 bases and J by 14 bases, with 21 bases of the junction left unmatched. Germline V gene data show CDR1 as MDHEN and CDR2 as SYDVKM. This CDR3 is built from 16 residues. CDR3 sequence: CASSTTAGQPLGGLFF. CDR3 bases: TGTGCCAGCAGCACCACCGCGGGACAGCCTTTAGGGGGGCTGTTTTTT. Together with reference TRBV28 and TRBJ1-4, the CDR3 gives the full variable domain: DVKVTQSSRYLVKRTGEKVFLECVQDMDHENMFWYRQDPGLGLRLIYFSYDVKMKEKGDIPEGYSVSREKKERFSLILESASTNQTSMYLCASSTTAGQPLGGLFFGSGTQLSVL.

Worth noting for this clone: At the DNA level, this CDR3 is encoded by other sequences in the same sample as well. The CDR3 coding sequence is TGTGCCAGCAGTAGGGACAGCACAGATACGCAGTATTTT. The encoded protein is CASSRDSTDTQYF. This chain uses TRBV28 with TRBJ2-3; D is tentatively TRBD1 or TRBD2 (5 bases each). V was shortened by 5 bases and J by 0 bases, with 6 bases between the two germline ends. The CDR3 contains 13 residues. In germline, CDR1 is MDHEN, CDR2 SYDVKM.

The V call is TRBV5-1, the J call TRBJ2-7; D remains unclear. The CDR3 runs to 14 residues. Germline values: CDR1 SGHRS, CDR2 YFSETQ. Trimming cost V 0 bases and J 2 bases, with 9 bases left between them. The CDR3 sequence is CASSLVTATYEQYF. Here the CDR3 DNA reads TGCGCCAGCAGCTTGGTTACAGCCACCTACGAGCAGTACTTC.

V usage is TRBV28 and J usage is TRBJ2-2; 10 nucleotides agree with TRBD2. This CDR3 is built from 15 residues. Trimming took 3 bases from V and 5 from J; bases not matched to a gene: 3. Germline V lookup: CDR1 MDHEN, CDR2 SYDVKM. The CDR3 DNA reads as TGTGCCAGCAGTTTCGCTAGCGGGAGTACCGGGGAGCTGTTTTTT. Protein product: CASSFASGSTGELFF. The full variable domain, with the rest looked up from reference TRBV28 and TRBJ2-2, is DVKVTQSSRYLVKRTGEKVFLECVQDMDHENMFWYRQDPGLGLRLIYFSYDVKMKEKGDIPEGYSVSREKKERFSLILESASTNQTSMYLCASSFASGSTGELFFGEGSRLTVL.

The CDR3 bases are TGTGCCAGCAGTTTAGCGGCCGACAATGAGCAGTTCTTC. It is translated as CASSLAADNEQFF. This sequence joins TRBV28 and TRBJ2-1, with unresolved D. V gave up 2 bases and J gave up 5 bases, with 7 bases separating them. Germline-derived CDR1 and CDR2 are MDHEN and SYDVKM. This CDR3 contains 13 residues.

This chain joins TRBV29-1 and TRBJ2-5, with 8 bases fitting TRBD1. There are 13 residues in the CDR3. V shed 7 bases, J shed 5 bases, and the junction held 9 bases outside the gene matches. Germline CDR1 and CDR2: SQVTM and ANQGSEA. In nucleotides, the CDR3 is TGCAGCGCCGGAGGACAGGGTCGCGAGACCCAGTACTTC. Its protein is CSAGGQGRETQYF.

The chain has TRBV29-1 and TRBJ2-3; 8 nucleotides align to TRBD2. The CDR3 has 14 residues. Germline V gives CDR1 SQVTM, CDR2 ANQGSEA. Unmatched junction bases numbered 9, after V lost 6 bases and J lost 4 bases. The CDR3 bases are TGCAGCGTGGAAATCGGGACTAGGCCAGATACGCAGTATTTT. The encoded protein is CSVEIGTRPDTQYF.

V usage is TRBV5-1 and J usage is TRBJ2-1; TRBD2 is a possible D gene (6 bases). Per the germline V gene, CDR1 is SGHRS and CDR2 is YFSETQ. Deletions cut 4 bases from V and 6 bases from J, with 17 bases between. The CDR3 has 15 amino acids. The CDR3 nucleotides read TGCGCCAGCAGCGTGGGACTGACGCCTGGCAATGAGCAGTTCTTC. Translating gives CASSVGLTPGNEQFF.

The chain uses TRBV11-2 and TRBJ2-7, with D perhaps matching TRBD2 (5 bases). V lost 5 bases and J lost 6, with 14 bases in between. CDR3 length: 13 residues. Germline V gene lookup returns CDR1 SGHAT and CDR2 FQNNGV. CDR3 DNA sequence: TGTGCCAGCAGCGCGGGCCCTACTCTCGAGCAGTACTTC. Translation gives CASSAGPTLEQYF.

Notes on this clone: The germline gene is not matched at one end of the junction; a read error may be the cause. V usage is TRBV11-2 and J usage is TRBJ2-7; TRBD2 is a possible D gene (5 bases). This CDR3 region has 15 residues. The germline V gene encodes CDR1 SGHAT and CDR2 FQNNGV. CDR3 sequence reads: CASSQGASTSHEQYF. The CDR3 DNA is TGTGCCAGCAGCCAAGGCGCTAGCACCTCCCACGAGCAGTACTTC.

V is TRBV11-1 and J is TRBJ1-1, with TRBD1 identical over 7 bases. The junction had 5 bases not matched to a gene; V was cut back by 4 bases and J by 0 bases. This CDR3 has 15 residues. Germline loops: CDR1 SGHAT, CDR2 FQDESV (reference sequence). Here the CDR3 DNA reads TGTGCCAGCAGCTCCTACAGGGGTGTGAACACTGAAGCTTTCTTT. Its protein is CASSSYRGVNTEAFF.

The genes are TRBV7-8 and TRBJ2-7, with D maybe TRBD1 (7 bases). This CDR3 is built from 15 residues. V was cut by 5 bases and J by 6 bases, with 20 bases left in between. CDR1 is SGHVS, CDR2 FQNEAQ, per germline. The CDR3 here is CASSPLAGGLREQYF. Written as DNA, the CDR3 is TGTGCCAGCAGCCCTCTCGCAGGGGGGCTCCGCGAGCAGTACTTC.

V and J are TRBV28 and TRBJ2-7, with TRBD2 matching over 7 bases. V dropped 3 bases and J dropped 9; count of bases not matched to a gene: 11. This CDR3 region has 14 residues. CDR1 is MDHEN, CDR2 SYDVKM, per germline. The CDR3 here is CASSLGGLVLVQYF. The CDR3 DNA follows: TGTGCCAGCAGTTTGGGGGGGTTGGTTCTCGTGCAGTACTTC.

This rearrangement joins TRBV4-3 to TRBJ1-6, with D possibly being TRBD1 (6 bases). Germline V gene lookup returns CDR1 LGHNA and CDR2 YSLEER. V lost 0 bases, J lost 7 bases, and 16 bases lay in between. This CDR3 is 17 amino acids long. The CDR3 loop reads CASSQEGGGRWNSPLHF. CDR3 in DNA: TGCGCCAGCAGCCAAGAGGGAGGGGGGAGGTGGAATTCACCCCTCCACTTT.

This chain uses TRBV30 with TRBJ2-6; the match to TRBD1 covers 10 bases. V was pared by 2 bases and J by 0 bases, with 4 bases of the junction left unmatched. The CDR3 spans 17 residues. CDR1 and CDR2 (germline): GTSNPN, SVGIG (reference sequence). DNA for the CDR3: TGTGCCTGGAGTACGGGACAGGGGAGCTCTGGGGCCAACGTCCTGACTTTC. Translating it yields CAWSTGQGSSGANVLTF.

The V gene is TRBV6-1, the J gene TRBJ2-1, with 12 bases fitting TRBD2. The CDR3 extends over 16 amino acids. Trimming at V came to 2 bases and at J to 3 bases, leaving 2 bases not matched to a gene. Germline V gene sequence: CDR1 MNHNS, CDR2 SASEGT. The CDR3 loop reads CASSELAGGIYNEQFF. CDR3 nucleotides: TGTGCCAGCAGTGAACTAGCGGGAGGGATCTACAATGAGCAGTTCTTC.

The rearrangement uses TRBV11-2 and TRBJ2-1; 7 nucleotides match TRBD2. Losses at the gene ends were 3 bases for V and 0 bases for J; bases not matched to a gene: 11. Per the germline V gene, CDR1 is SGHAT and CDR2 is FQNNGV. The CDR3 consists of 18 residues. The CDR3 reads CASSFRWRREISYNEQFF. The DNA of the CDR3 is TGTGCCAGCAGCTTCCGCTGGCGGCGGGAGATCTCCTACAATGAGCAGTTCTTC.

This rearrangement joins TRBV28 to TRBJ2-4, with 8 bases fitting TRBD2. V shed 8 bases and J 7 bases; nucleotides not matched to a gene: 7. Germline V gives CDR1 MDHEN, CDR2 SYDVKM. The CDR3 runs 13 residues. The CDR3 loop is CASHQAGVNIQYF. CDR3 nucleotide sequence: TGTGCCAGCCATCAAGCGGGAGTGAACATTCAGTACTTC.

The genes are TRBV28 and TRBJ2-2; tentatively, D is TRBD1 or TRBD2 (5 bases each). CDR3 length: 13 residues. Trimming removed 7 bases from V and 6 bases from J, with 12 bases in between. Germline CDR1 MDHEN, CDR2 SYDVKM. DNA of the CDR3: TGTGCCAGCACCTCTGGGGGTGCCGGGGAGCTGTTTTTT. Amino acids: CASTSGGAGELFF.

The chain links TRBV14 to TRBJ2-1; TRBD1 aligns across 8 bases. The CDR3 consists of 16 residues. V shed 2 bases and J 2 bases; nucleotides not matched to a gene: 5. From germline, CDR1 is SGHDN and CDR2 FVKESK. The CDR3 loop reads CASSQLYRGTYNEQFF. The CDR3 region has the DNA TGTGCCAGCAGCCAATTGTACAGGGGGACCTACAATGAGCAGTTCTTC.